This TCR beta chain comes out of a study of OX40 agonist ivuxolimab in advanced cancers. Study at large: Under the entry rules, prior anti-PD-1, anti-PD-L1 or anti-CTLA-4 therapy was allowed, and approximately 36% had some. Whole-study results and caveats: Circulating CD4+ and CD8+ T cells showed clonal expansion by week 6 at 0.1 to 3.0 mg/kg. CD8+ T cells averaged more expanded clones than CD4+.

A note on this clone: What it binds is not known.

Produced via immunoSEQ multiplex PCR; TCRdb's table is partial and in-frame only. Of some 46,000 clones in the sample, 80% were seen once. The receptor was derived from an adult with an advanced solid tumor such as melanoma, head and neck, liver or kidney cancer. Sequencing used CD4+ or CD8+ T cells sorted from blood, obtained in a trial of the OX40 agonist ivuxolimab.

CDR3 protein: CASSSLAGTDTQYF. CDR3 sequence (DNA): TGTGCCAGTAGTTCCCTAGCGGGAACAGATACGCAGTATTTT. This sequence joins TRBV19 and TRBJ2-3; TRBD2 agrees at 9 bases. Germline CDR1 is LNHDA and CDR2 is SQIVND (reference sequence). The length of the CDR3 is 14 residues. With 5 bases clipped from V and 3 bases from J, the junction kept 3 bases outside the gene matches.